The 4 T cell receptor beta chains presented below share a single source sample, sequenced in a study of post-analysis software for immune sequencing data. Whole-study findings and limits: Roughly five TRBV segments, including TRBV5-6, TRBV5-1 and TRBV20-1, were more frequent in patients than controls.

Antigens of these TCRs are unknown. Prepared TCR beta cDNA libraries contained unique molecular identifiers. TCRdb processed the PCR reads anew with MiXCR; each CDR3 protein has one entry. The sample yields about 400,000 distinct CDR3 sequences, less than 40% seen once. The sample taken for sequencing was blood. These receptor sequences come from a girl under 18 with multiple sclerosis.

DNA for the CDR3: TGTGCCAGCAGCACGGGGACAGCCGGAGAAGCTTTCTTT. This encodes CASSTGTAGEAFF. The chain has TRBV6-2 or TRBV6-3 and TRBJ1-1, with 7 bases fitting TRBD1. J was trimmed by 8 bases and V by 6 bases; bases with no gene match: 9. The CDR3 is made up of 13 amino acids. In germline, CDR1 is MNHEY, CDR2 SVGEGT.

This clonotype was detected only a few times. The chain carries TRBV6-5 and TRBJ1-2; D might be TRBD1 (6 bases). CDR1 is MNHEY, CDR2 SVGAGI, per germline. This CDR3 is built from 15 residues. Trimming cost V 7 bases and J 1 base, with 16 bases left between them. CDR3 region: CASTRGTGLNYGYTF. The CDR3 DNA follows: TGTGCCAGCACCAGGGGAACAGGCCTTAACTATGGCTACACCTTC.

This chain uses TRBV20-1 with TRBJ2-4; 11 bases are shared with TRBD2. The DNA end is a closer match to TRBJ2-5, so the J assignment may be wrong. The CDR3 consists of 15 residues. From germline, CDR1 is DFQATT and CDR2 SNEGSKA (reference sequence). CDR3 in DNA: TGCAGTGCTCTCAGACTAGCGGGACTCCAAGAGACCCAGTACTTC. This encodes CSALRLAGLQETQYF.

The chain carries TRBV3-1 and TRBJ1-2, with D possibly being TRBD1 (6 bases). The CDR3 has 14 amino acids. V was pared by 4 bases and J by 3 bases, with 12 bases between. CDR1 is LGHDT, CDR2 YNNKEL, per germline (reference sequence). The CDR3 bases are TGTGCCAGCAGCCCTCGGACAGATTACTATGGCTACACCTTC. The encoded protein is CASSPRTDYYGYTF.